Listed here are 32 T cell receptor beta chains from one sample, sequenced in a study of cytomegalovirus exposure and HLA in healthy donors. The PCR employed 60 Vbeta primers together with 13 Jbeta primers. This table comes from immunoSEQ multiplex PCR, and its TCRdb copy is limited to in-frame clones, with some not included. Seen here are tens of thousands of clones, around 76% observed once, and the top ten hold 0.45% to 0.6%. Material for sequencing was PBMCs. All receptors come from a man aged 25-40 years in good health and CMV-seronegative.

This clone was counted only a few times. The genes are TRBV5-6 and TRBJ1-1; 7 nucleotides line up with TRBD1. This CDR3 has 14 amino acids. Germline CDR1 reads SGHDT; CDR2 reads YYEEEE. V dropped 2 bases and J dropped 2; count of bases not matched to a gene: 3. The CDR3 loop reads CASSFDRDNTEAFF. In DNA, the CDR3 is TGTGCCAGCAGCTTCGACAGGGATAACACTGAAGCTTTCTTT.

The V gene is TRBV19, the J gene TRBJ1-2; D might be TRBD1 (6 bases). CDR3 length: 14 amino acids. Per the germline V gene, CDR1 is LNHDA and CDR2 is SQIVND (reference sequence). V lost 5 bases and J lost 2, with 12 bases in between. The CDR3 nucleotides read TGTGCCAGTAGTGATCCAGGGGCAAACTATGGCTACACCTTC. Translated, it gives CASSDPGANYGYTF.

This chain connects TRBV6-1 to TRBJ2-7, with 7 bases fitting TRBD2. The germline V gene encodes CDR1 MNHNS and CDR2 SASEGT. This CDR3 has 15 residues. V gave up 2 bases and J gave up 3 bases; unmatched junction bases: 7. The DNA for the CDR3 is TGTGCCAGCAGTGAATTCTGGGGAGGGGTCTACGAGCAGTACTTC. It translates to CASSEFWGGVYEQYF.

There are a few counts of this clone. V and J are TRBV5-6 and TRBJ2-7; D remains ambiguous. The V end lost 2 bases, the J end lost 3 bases, and 15 bases lay between the germline ends. This CDR3 has 15 residues. Germline V CDR1 and CDR2: SGHDT, YYEEEE. The CDR3 DNA sequence: TGTGCCAGCAGCTTATTAAGAGCTACGCACTACGAGCAGTACGTC. Its translation: CASSLLRATHYEQYV.

V is TRBV19 and J is TRBJ2-3; a possible D gene is TRBD1 (7 bases). Germline V gives CDR1 LNHDA, CDR2 SQIVND (reference sequence). CDR3 length: 15 amino acids. V was shortened by 5 bases and J by 4 bases, with 16 bases between the two germline ends. The CDR3 spells CASSAGQRYADTQYF. In DNA, the CDR3 is TGTGCCAGTAGTGCGGGACAGAGATACGCAGATACGCAGTATTTT.

The chain is built from TRBV2 and TRBJ2-7; perhaps TRBD1 as D (6 bases). Trimming removed 4 bases at V and 7 bases at J, with 11 bases between. The V gene's germline CDR1 is SNHLY and CDR2 FYNNEI. This CDR3 contains 12 residues. The DNA of the CDR3 is TGTGCCAGCAGTGGACAGGCTGGAGAGCAGTACGTC. Protein: CASSGQAGEQYV.

This clone was picked up one time. The V and J genes are TRBV7-9 and TRBJ2-5, with 7 nucleotides matching TRBD1. Unmatched junction bases numbered 5, after V lost 5 bases and J lost 2 bases. This CDR3 is built from 14 residues. Per germline, CDR1 SEHNR and CDR2 FQNEAQ (reference sequence). As DNA, the CDR3 is TGTGCCAGCAGCATGGGACAGAGACAAGAGACCCAGTACTTC. It specifies CASSMGQRQETQYF.

V and J are TRBV6-1 and TRBJ2-1; no clear D gene. The germline V gene encodes CDR1 MNHNS and CDR2 SASEGT. Trimming shortened V by 6 bases and J by 9 bases, and 9 bases separated the two germline ends. The CDR3 runs 11 residues. The CDR3 nucleotides are TGTGCCAGCAGCCAACAACCTGAGCAGTTCTTC. This encodes CASSQQPEQFF.

The V and J genes are TRBV6-1 and TRBJ2-4; 8 bases map to TRBD2. CDR1 and CDR2 from the germline V gene are MNHNS and SASEGT. The CDR3 is 16 residues long. With V trimmed by 2 bases and J by 2 bases, 5 bases remained unmatched. The chain's CDR3 is CASSETSGATKNIQYF. CDR3 coding DNA: TGTGCCAGCAGTGAAACTAGCGGAGCGACCAAAAACATTCAGTACTTC.

The chain combines TRBV7-2 with TRBJ2-3; TRBD1 matches 12 bases. Germline-derived CDR1 and CDR2 are SGHTA and FQGNSA. V was pared by 5 bases and J by 3 bases, with 9 bases of the junction left unmatched. The CDR3 runs 17 residues. Here the CDR3 reads CASSPWDRGQRTDTQYF. The CDR3 coding sequence is TGTGCCAGCAGCCCCTGGGACAGGGGGCAGAGGACAGATACGCAGTATTTT.

V and J are TRBV7-9 and TRBJ1-2; 9 nucleotides align to TRBD1. This CDR3 comprises 15 residues. Per germline, CDR1 SEHNR and CDR2 FQNEAQ (reference sequence). With 5 bases clipped from V and 8 bases from J, the junction kept 12 bases outside the gene matches. The CDR3 DNA is TGTGCCAGCAGCCCCCACACAGGGGGCGCGGGGGGCTACACCTTC. It yields the protein CASSPHTGGAGGYTF. Supplemented by reference TRBV7-9 and TRBJ1-2, the full variable domain reads DTGVSQNPRHKITKRGQNVTFRCDPISEHNRLYWYRQTLGQGPEFLTYFQNEAQLEKSRLLSDRFSAERPKGSFSTLEIQRTEQGDSAMYLCASSPHTGGAGGYTFGSGTRLTVV.

This clone was recorded a few times. This chain uses TRBV4-2 with TRBJ1-5; D gene unclear. Looked up from germline, CDR1 is LGHNA and CDR2 is YNFKEQ. CDR3 length equals 12 residues. The ends were cut back, 7 bases at V and 8 bases at J, with 12 bases in the middle. CDR3 region: CASKRDGEPQHF. The CDR3 region has the DNA TGTGCCAGCAAACGGGATGGTGAGCCCCAGCATTTT.

The genes are TRBV9 and TRBJ2-7, with TRBD1 matching 10 bases. CDR1 and CDR2 from the germline V gene are SGDLS and YYNGEE. After removal of 6 bases from V and 3 bases from J, the junction contained 6 bases not matched to a gene. This CDR3 comprises 14 residues. CDR3 nucleotides: TGTGCCAGCACCCCCCGGACAGGGGGCTACGAGCAGTACGTC. It encodes CASTPRTGGYEQYV.

The CDR3 bases are TGTGCCAGCAGTGACGGACAGGGCGGGGGCACTGAAGCTTTCTTT. It is translated as CASSDGQGGGTEAFF. This sequence joins TRBV6-1 and TRBJ1-1, with TRBD1 matching over 8 bases. V lost 3 bases and J lost 4; bases outside the gene matches: 7. The germline CDR1 and CDR2 sequences are MNHNS and SASEGT. The CDR3 is 15 amino acids.

V is TRBV4-3 and J is TRBJ1-2, with D possibly being TRBD1 (6 bases). The length of the CDR3 is 16 residues. CDR1 and CDR2 from the germline V gene are LGHNA and YSLEER. V was pared by 0 bases and J by 5 bases, with 16 bases between. CDR3 residues: CASSQDEAQGGYGYTF. In DNA form, the CDR3 reads TGCGCCAGCAGCCAAGATGAGGCACAGGGAGGGTATGGCTACACCTTC.

This rearrangement joins TRBV4-1 to TRBJ2-2; 10 bases are a match to TRBD1. The length of the CDR3 is 19 residues. With V trimmed by 4 bases and J by 6 bases, 17 bases remained unmatched. Per germline, CDR1 MGHRA and CDR2 YSYEKL. The CDR3 loop reads CASSPNLSRDRGAAGELFF. The CDR3 nucleotides are TGCGCCAGCAGCCCCAACCTTAGCCGGGACAGGGGAGCCGCCGGGGAGCTGTTTTTT.

V gene TRBV5-1 combines with J gene TRBJ1-1; D is ambiguous. CDR3 size: 15 residues. Per the germline V gene, CDR1 is SGHRS and CDR2 is YFSETQ. Trimming took off 4 bases at V and 0 bases at J, with 13 bases between the two ends. The CDR3 DNA sequence: TGCGCCAGCAGCCCCGCCGCCAACATGAACACTGAAGCTTTCTTT. It encodes CASSPAANMNTEAFF.

This clone was observed a handful of times. The V call is TRBV10-3, the J call TRBJ1-1; D is perhaps TRBD1 (5 bases). Per the germline V gene, CDR1 is ENHRY and CDR2 is SYGVKD. Trimming left V 2 bases short and J 0 bases short, with 10 bases between. There are 15 residues in the CDR3. In nucleotides, the CDR3 is TGTGCCATCAGTGAGGCGACGGACATGAACACTGAAGCTTTCTTT. Protein: CAISEATDMNTEAFF.

The rearrangement uses TRBV6-1 and TRBJ1-6; TRBD1 matches at 7 bases. Germline V CDR1 and CDR2: MNHNS, SASEGT. CDR3 size: 16 residues. Trimming cost V 3 bases and J 7 bases; bases outside gene matches: 9. The DNA for the CDR3 is TGTGCCAGCAGTGAGAAGGGACAGACACCAAATTCACCCCTCCACTTT. The encoded protein is CASSEKGQTPNSPLHF.

This chain connects TRBV6-5 to TRBJ1-2, with TRBD1 matching over 10 bases. CDR1 and CDR2 from the germline V gene are MNHEY and SVGAGI. V shed 6 bases and J 4 bases; nucleotides not matched to a gene: 8. There are 15 residues in the CDR3. The CDR3 protein is CASRELTGGAYGYTF. CDR3 DNA: TGTGCCAGCAGAGAATTGACAGGGGGCGCCTATGGCTACACCTTC.

This clone was recorded only once. The chain recombines TRBV5-4 with TRBJ2-1; 8 bases match TRBD2. The CDR3 contains 15 residues. Germline CDR1 is SGHNT and CDR2 is YYREEE (reference sequence). V was pared by 2 bases and J by 4 bases, with 5 bases of the junction left unmatched. The CDR3 region has the DNA TGTGCCAGCAGCTTCCCCACTAGCGGATACAATGAGCAGTTCTTC. Protein sequence: CASSFPTSGYNEQFF.

The chain couples TRBV10-1 to TRBJ2-1; the D gene is possibly TRBD2 (6 bases). The V and J ends lost 0 bases and 10 bases respectively, with 10 bases between them. Germline V gene data show CDR1 as WNHNN and CDR2 as SYGVQD (reference sequence). The CDR3 totals 13 residues. CDR3 region: CASSESPSDEQFF. As DNA, the CDR3 is TGCGCCAGCAGTGAGTCCCCTAGCGACGAGCAGTTCTTC.

The rearrangement joins TRBV19 to TRBJ1-2; D not certain. V lost 1 base, J lost 2 bases, and 11 bases lay in between. The CDR3 consists of 15 residues. CDR1 is LNHDA and CDR2 is SQIVND in the germline V gene (reference sequence). DNA of the CDR3: TGTGCCAGTAGTATAGGGGCCGCAGGAAACTATGGCTACACCTTC. This gives the protein CASSIGAAGNYGYTF.

V and J are TRBV5-1 and TRBJ1-1; 8 bases are shared with TRBD1. With 3 bases clipped from V and 0 bases from J, the junction kept 16 bases outside the gene matches. This CDR3 spans 19 amino acids. In germline, CDR1 is SGHRS, CDR2 YFSETQ. The CDR3 loop reads CASSSKKTTGEGVNTEAFF. The CDR3 DNA is TGCGCCAGCAGCTCCAAGAAGACGACAGGGGAGGGGGTGAACACTGAAGCTTTCTTT. Based on the CDR3 plus reference TRBV5-1 and TRBJ1-1, the full variable domain is KAGVTQTPRYLIKTRGQQVTLSCSPISGHRSVSWYQQTPGQGLQFLFEYFSETQRNKGNFPGRFSGRQFSNSRSEMNVSTLELGDSALYLCASSSKKTTGEGVNTEAFFGQGTRLTVV.

The rearrangement links TRBV10-1 to TRBJ1-1, with a possible D match to TRBD1 (6 bases). In germline, CDR1 is WNHNN, CDR2 SYGVQD (reference sequence). The V and J ends lost 8 bases and 3 bases respectively, with 19 bases between them. This CDR3 is built from 15 residues. The CDR3 spells CASPPRTVVHTEAFF. Here the CDR3 DNA reads TGCGCCAGCCCACCCAGGACAGTCGTGCACACTGAAGCTTTCTTT.

V gene TRBV5-4 combines with J gene TRBJ2-5; D may be TRBD2 (7 bases). Germline V lookup: CDR1 SGHNT, CDR2 YYREEE (reference sequence). V lost 4 bases, J lost 4 bases, and 14 bases lay in between. The CDR3 is 14 residues long. The CDR3 nucleotides read TGTGCCAGCAGCGGGGGGGCTGGGGGAGAGACCCAGTACTTC. This sequence encodes CASSGGAGGETQYF.

This clone showed up just a few times. The chain couples TRBV7-2 to TRBJ1-5; D is unclear. The CDR3 spans 15 residues. Germline CDR1 and CDR2: SGHTA and FQGNSA. The V gene lost 5 bases and the J gene lost 2 bases, with 13 bases spanning the gap. The CDR3 here is CASSPPGSGNQPQHF. The CDR3, as DNA: TGTGCCAGCAGCCCGCCCGGTTCGGGCAATCAGCCCCAGCATTTT.

The genes are TRBV29-1 and TRBJ2-1; TRBD2 matches at 16 bases. CDR3 length equals 14 residues. In germline, CDR1 is SQVTM, CDR2 ANQGSEA. The V and J ends lost 8 bases and 8 bases, in that order; junction bases with no gene match: 6. The CDR3 DNA is TGCAGCCTTTCGGGACTAGCGGGAGGGTATGAGCAGTTCTTC. This sequence encodes CSLSGLAGGYEQFF.

The chain carries TRBV4-3 and TRBJ1-1; 7 nucleotides match TRBD1. The germline gives CDR1 LGHNA, CDR2 YSLEER. The CDR3 runs 15 residues. V shed 1 base, J shed 2 bases, and the junction held 4 bases outside the gene matches. DNA of the CDR3: TGCGCCAGCAGCCAAGTACAGGGGTACAACACTGAAGCTTTCTTT. Translation gives CASSQVQGYNTEAFF.

This chain connects TRBV19 to TRBJ1-5; 10 bases agree with TRBD1. Germline V gene lookup returns CDR1 LNHDA and CDR2 SQIVND (reference sequence). The CDR3 runs 16 residues. J lost 4 bases, V lost 5 bases, and 8 bases had no gene match. The CDR3 is CASSGGQGKGNQPQHF. Here the CDR3 DNA reads TGTGCCAGTAGTGGGGGACAGGGGAAGGGGAATCAGCCCCAGCATTTT. Variable domain in full (rest from reference TRBV19 and TRBJ1-5): DGGITQSPKYLFRKEGQNVTLSCEQNLNHDAMYWYRQDPGQGLRLIYYSQIVNDFQKGDIAEGYSVSREKKESFPLTVTSAQKNPTAFYLCASSGGQGKGNQPQHFGDGTRLSIL.

J is TRBJ2-2 and V is TRBV6-1, with no clear D. Trimming shortened V by 6 bases and J by 8 bases, and 7 bases separated the two germline ends. This CDR3 region has 11 residues. Germline V gene lookup returns CDR1 MNHNS and CDR2 SASEGT. This CDR3 reads CASRSPGELFF. In nucleotides, the CDR3 is TGTGCCAGCAGGTCCCCGGGGGAGCTGTTTTTT.

This clone was recorded only once. The chain uses TRBV7-2 and TRBJ2-5; D is perhaps TRBD1 (5 bases). The CDR3 runs 16 residues. CDR1 is SGHTA, CDR2 FQGNSA, per germline. The V gene lost 0 bases and the J gene lost 1 base, with 12 bases spanning the gap. The CDR3 coding sequence is TGTGCCAGCAGCTTAGCGCTGGGGCAGCCCCAAGAGACCCAGTACTTC. Amino acids: CASSLALGQPQETQYF.